This T cell receptor beta chain came from a study of long-term antiretroviral therapy in people with HIV. Study observations and caveats: Collection of the blood took place between the mid-2000s and the late 2010s. The ART regimens in use then may have been less effective than current ones.

Samples were assayed with immunoSEQ v3.0 at survey level. The assay was immunoSEQ multiplex PCR, and TCRdb's table has in-frame clones only and misses some. This table has about 33,000 clones, 65% to 80% appearing once. The germline V and J ends were trimmed by 3 bases and 1 base, with 10 bases remaining between them. This CDR3 is built from 16 residues. The germline V gene has CDR1 LNHDA and CDR2 SQIVND (reference sequence). Details on this clone: What it binds is not known.

V and J are TRBV19 and TRBJ2-6; TRBD2 is a possible D gene (6 bases). Here the sequenced sample was unsorted PBMCs, taken 2 years after starting antiretroviral therapy. This clonotype originated in a woman aged 50 to 60 with HIV. The CDR3 here is CASSIWGGSGANVLTF. In DNA, the CDR3 is TGTGCCAGTAGTATTTGGGGAGGATCTGGGGCCAACGTCCTGACTTTC.